These 21 T cell receptor beta chains originate from one sample sequenced in a study of blood T cell repertoires in COVID-19. TCRdb's copy holds only in-frame clones and misses some; the assay was immunoSEQ multiplex PCR. The table shows 250,000 to 300,000 clones, with roughly 87% occurring only once. Sequenced input: peripheral blood. Receptors were obtained from a woman in her forties or fifties who had recovered from COVID-19.

The CDR3 DNA follows: TGTGCCAGCAGTTATTACGGCGGCGGGAATTCACCCCTCCACTTT. Translation: CASSYYGGGNSPLHF. This chain uses TRBV6-5 with TRBJ1-6; D not resolved. Germline loops: CDR1 MNHEY, CDR2 SVGAGI. V lost 3 bases and J 7 bases, leaving 13 bases between the germline ends. This CDR3 has 15 residues.

The chain recombines TRBV18 with TRBJ1-2; no firm D call. With 3 bases removed from V and 2 bases from J, the gap between germline ends came to 16 bases. The CDR3 extends over 16 amino acids. Germline V lookup: CDR1 KGHSH, CDR2 LQKENI. CDR3 protein: CASSPLSGDANYGYTF. The CDR3 DNA reads as TGTGCCAGCTCACCGCTCTCCGGGGATGCGAACTATGGCTACACCTTC.

The chain couples TRBV7-2 to TRBJ2-1; D unresolved. V lost 2 bases, J lost 3 bases, and 11 bases lay in between. In germline, CDR1 is SGHTA, CDR2 FQGNSA. This CDR3 spans 15 amino acids. In nucleotides, the CDR3 is TGTGCCAGCAGCTTATTCTACAGCATCTACAATGAGCAGTTCTTC. Protein sequence: CASSLFYSIYNEQFF.

The genes are TRBV9 and TRBJ1-2; 8 bases are a match to TRBD1. Germline V gene lookup returns CDR1 SGDLS and CDR2 YYNGEE. CDR3 length equals 15 residues. Unmatched junction bases numbered 7, after V lost 1 base and J lost 5 bases. CDR3 DNA sequence: TGTGCCAGCAGCGTATTGGGGACAGGTGATTATGGCTACACCTTC. This codes for CASSVLGTGDYGYTF.

The chain couples TRBV6-1 to TRBJ1-2, with D hard to call. The CDR3 sequence is 14 residues long. Germline CDR1 reads MNHNS; CDR2 reads SASEGT. The ends were cut back, 1 base at V and 5 bases at J, with 11 bases in the middle. CDR3 bases: TGTGCCAGCAGTGAAGTGTCCCGAGCATATGGCTACACCTTC. Its protein is CASSEVSRAYGYTF.

This chain connects TRBV13 to TRBJ2-7, with 7 nucleotides matching TRBD2. CDR1 is PRHDT and CDR2 is FYEKMQ in the germline V gene (reference sequence). Trimming removed 5 bases from V and 0 bases from J; junction bases left unmatched: 7. The CDR3 extends over 15 amino acids. CDR3 residues: CASSLGGGGSYEQYF. Here the CDR3 DNA reads TGTGCCAGCAGCCTCGGTGGGGGGGGCTCCTACGAGCAGTACTTC.

This chain connects TRBV5-5 to TRBJ1-1; 7 bases map to TRBD1. This CDR3 has 13 amino acids. The ends lost 5 bases at V and 3 bases at J; junction bases unmatched: 4. Germline V gives CDR1 SGHKS, CDR2 YYEKEE (reference sequence). CDR3 in amino acids: CASSTQGDTEAFF. CDR3 nucleotide sequence: TGTGCCAGCAGTACTCAGGGGGACACTGAAGCTTTCTTT. The full variable domain, rest sourced from reference TRBV5-5 and TRBJ1-1, is DAGVTQSPTHLIKTRGQQVTLRCSPISGHKSVSWYQQVLGQGPQFIFQYYEKEERGRGNFPDRFSARQFPNYSSELNVNALLLGDSALYLCASSTQGDTEAFFGQGTRLTVV.

This clone was picked up many times. The CDR3 DNA reads as TGTGCCAGCAGCGGTTTAGGGGTCTCTGAAAAACTGTTTTTT. It encodes CASSGLGVSEKLFF. The chain couples TRBV2 to TRBJ1-4, with D possibly being TRBD1 (5 bases). This CDR3 is 14 amino acids long. Trimming took 6 bases from V and 7 from J, leaving 15 bases between them. Germline loops: CDR1 SNHLY, CDR2 FYNNEI.

The chain carries TRBV7-2 and TRBJ2-7; TRBD1 matches 9 bases. Per germline, CDR1 SGHTA and CDR2 FQGNSA. Trimming took 5 bases from V and 3 from J; bases not matched to a gene: 5. The CDR3 spans 14 residues. CDR3 sequence (DNA): TGTGCCAGCAGCCCCGACAGGGGGGACTACGAGCAGTACTTC. It yields the protein CASSPDRGDYEQYF.

This chain joins TRBV19 and TRBJ1-1; weak D call: TRBD1 (5 bases). V was pared by 9 bases and J by 8 bases, with 16 bases between. The length of the CDR3 is 12 residues. Germline CDR1 is LNHDA and CDR2 is SQIVND (reference sequence). The CDR3 coding sequence is TGTGCCAGCAGGGTTCTGTTGGGGGAAGCTTTCTTT. Its translation: CASRVLLGEAFF.

The rearrangement links TRBV5-1 to TRBJ1-2; maybe TRBD1 (6 bases). V was pared by 4 bases and J by 2 bases, with 12 bases between. The CDR3 runs 14 residues. Germline CDR1 reads SGHRS; CDR2 reads YFSETQ. For the CDR3, the DNA is TGCGCCAGCAGCAGGGACATCCTGAACTATGGCTACACCTTC. It encodes CASSRDILNYGYTF.

This clone was detected only once. The chain is built from TRBV7-3 and TRBJ2-7, with a possible D match to TRBD1 (6 bases). The V gene lost 5 bases and the J gene lost 7 bases, with 12 bases spanning the gap. The CDR3 spans 12 residues. CDR1 is SGHTA, CDR2 FQGTGA, per germline. CDR3 in amino acids: CASSATGHEQYF. The CDR3 nucleotides read TGTGCCAGCAGCGCCACAGGGCATGAGCAGTACTTC.

The gene calls are TRBV30 and TRBJ1-6, with D possibly being TRBD1 (5 bases). The CDR3 sequence is 12 residues long. CDR1 and CDR2 from the germline V gene are GTSNPN and SVGIG (reference sequence). The CDR3 loop is CVGGLQGSPLHF. The CDR3 DNA follows: TGTGTGGGAGGGCTCCAGGGCTCACCCCTCCACTTT. Full variable domain (missing parts from reference TRBV30 and TRBJ1-6): SQTIHQWPATLVQPVGSPLSLECTVEGTSNPNLYWYRQAAGRGLQLLFYSVGIGQISSEVPQNLSASRPQDRQFILSSKKLLLSDSGFYLCVGGLQGSPLHFGNGTRLTVT.

The genes are TRBV11-2 and TRBJ2-4; possibly TRBD2 for D (6 bases). Germline-derived CDR1 and CDR2 are SGHAT and FQNNGV. The CDR3 is made up of 15 amino acids. Trimming pared 0 bases from V and 3 bases from J, leaving 9 bases between. The CDR3 DNA reads as TGTGCCAGCAGCTTAGAAGGGCGGGGCAAAAACATTCAGTACTTC. Residues: CASSLEGRGKNIQYF. Looking up the rest from reference TRBV11-2 and TRBJ2-4 gives the full variable domain: EAGVAQSPRYKIIEKRQSVAFWCNPISGHATLYWYQQILGQGPKLLIQFQNNGVVDDSQLPKDRFSAERLKGVDSTLKIQPAKLEDSAVYLCASSLEGRGKNIQYFGAGTRLSVL.

The gene calls are TRBV4-1 and TRBJ1-2; 9 bases match TRBD1. Germline V CDR1 and CDR2: MGHRA, YSYEKL. The V and J ends lost 4 bases and 0 bases, in that order; junction bases with no gene match: 12. This CDR3 comprises 18 residues. Written as DNA, the CDR3 is TGCGCCAGCAGCCGAATATCGATCCGGGACAGGGCTAACTATGGCTACACCTTC. Translating gives CASSRISIRDRANYGYTF.

J is TRBJ2-2 and V is TRBV5-1; tentative D call: TRBD1 (6 bases). The V gene's germline CDR1 is SGHRS and CDR2 YFSETQ. Trimming took 1 base from V and 6 from J, leaving 16 bases between them. The CDR3 covers 16 residues. The CDR3 is CASSLRDQGQAGELFF. DNA for the CDR3: TGCGCCAGCAGCTTGAGGGACCAGGGGCAAGCCGGGGAGCTGTTTTTT. The variable domain in full, completed from reference TRBV5-1 and TRBJ2-2, reads KAGVTQTPRYLIKTRGQQVTLSCSPISGHRSVSWYQQTPGQGLQFLFEYFSETQRNKGNFPGRFSGRQFSNSRSEMNVSTLELGDSALYLCASSLRDQGQAGELFFGEGSRLTVL.

This clone was counted once. The rearrangement joins TRBV30 to TRBJ1-2, with TRBD1 as a possible D gene (6 bases). Trimming removed 1 base at V and 8 bases at J, with 17 bases between. Looked up from germline, CDR1 is GTSNPN and CDR2 is SVGIG (reference sequence). This CDR3 is 14 amino acids long. The DNA for the CDR3 is TGTGCCTGGAGTGAGGGGCAGGGGCTAGAAGGCTACACCTTC. Translating it yields CAWSEGQGLEGYTF.

This chain links TRBV6-2 or TRBV6-3 with TRBJ2-7; 8 bases line up with TRBD1. This CDR3 has 12 residues. V lost 5 bases and J lost 6; bases outside the gene matches: 3. CDR1 is MNHEY and CDR2 is SVGEGT in the germline V gene. CDR3 amino acids: CASSQGAGEQYF. CDR3 coding DNA: TGTGCCAGCAGTCAGGGGGCAGGCGAGCAGTACTTC.

The V call is TRBV5-1, the J call TRBJ2-1; 14 bases match TRBD2. Germline-derived CDR1 and CDR2 are SGHRS and YFSETQ. There are 15 residues in the CDR3. V lost 7 bases, J lost 6 bases, and 6 bases stayed unmatched. The chain's CDR3 is CASAGTSGGLNEQFF. CDR3 bases: TGCGCCAGCGCCGGGACTAGCGGGGGCCTCAATGAGCAGTTCTTC.

This sequence joins TRBV10-3 and TRBJ1-3, with D perhaps matching TRBD1 (5 bases). From germline, CDR1 is ENHRY and CDR2 SYGVKD. V lost 7 bases to trimming and J lost 0 bases, with 13 bases between them. The CDR3 consists of 15 residues. Here the CDR3 DNA reads TGTGCCATCACCGCAGGGCCCACCTCTGGAAACACCATATATTTT. This gives the protein CAITAGPTSGNTIYF.

The rearrangement links TRBV7-2 to TRBJ1-3, with 7 bases aligning to TRBD1. Germline V gene lookup returns CDR1 SGHTA and CDR2 FQGNSA. The CDR3 consists of 16 residues. The V and J ends lost 0 bases and 4 bases, in that order; junction bases with no gene match: 6. The CDR3 bases are TGTGCCAGCAGCTTAGCAGGACAGGCCTTCGGAAACACCATATATTTT. Translating gives CASSLAGQAFGNTIYF.